This TCR beta chain appears in the sequencing data of a study of blood T cells in healthy people across ages. The germline CDR1 and CDR2 sequences are SGHTA and FQGNSA. Trimming removed 5 bases from V and 2 bases from J, with 18 bases in between. This CDR3 has 16 residues. Primed by a sample-barcoded 5' primer and a J-beta primer mix, a second PCR proceeded for roughly 6 to 12 cycles. Using its own MiXCR run on the 5' RACE reads, TCRdb lists one record per CDR3 protein. This sample has 500,000 to 600,000 distinct CDR3 sequences, with 25% to 30% found just once. The TCR comes from a woman aged 70-85 years in good health. The material sequenced was blood. The chain employs TRBV7-2 and TRBJ1-2; perhaps TRBD1 as D (5 bases). Here the CDR3 reads CASSPQGRMSNYGYTF. The CDR3 region has the DNA TGTGCCAGCAGCCCCCAGGGTCGGATGTCCAACTATGGCTACACCTTC.